This T cell receptor (beta chain) was sequenced during a study of tumor-infiltrating lymphocytes in primary liver carcinoma. Findings and limits, study-wide: Lesser overlap characterized tumor-adjacent and tumor-blood pairs relative to tumor region pairs.

The investigators made TCR beta cDNA from around 540 ng total RNA, using a constant-region primer. Researchers made the TCR beta libraries by running three nested multiplex PCR rounds with slightly modified ARM-PCR. Researchers ran the first two PCR rounds for roughly 10 cycles each with TRBV1-TRBV30 forward primers and a C-beta reverse primer. TCRdb processed the multiplex PCR reads anew with MiXCR; each CDR3 protein has one entry. The sample lists approximately 80,000 distinct CDR3 sequences; 69% were seen once. CDR1 and CDR2 from the germline V gene are MNHEY and SVGAGI. There are 13 residues in the CDR3. Turning to this clonotype: Its antigen is as yet unknown. This may be a read error: a much more frequent sequence differs by one nucleotide.

Investigators took RNA and DNA out together from approximately 22-30 mg of unsorted bulk tissue. By surgical resection, the patients were treated for their primary liver carcinoma. Every patient had chronic HBV infection and was treatment-naive. What was sequenced was tumor-adjacent normal liver tissue. V gene TRBV6-5 combines with J gene TRBJ2-7, with TRBD1 identical over 8 bases. This clonotype was sampled from a man between 40 and 49 years old with primary liver carcinoma and hepatitis B virus infection. The CDR3 region has the DNA TGTGCCGGCAGGGGGACAGGCGAGTACGAGCAGTACTTC. Translation gives CAGRGTGEYEQYF.